These 18 T cell receptor beta chains came from one sample sequenced in a study of shared clonotypes between healthy human individuals. Naive-designated CD8 cells lacked CD45RO, were positively enriched for CCR7, and omitted terminally differentiated effector memory CD45RA+ cells. Sequencing used immunoSEQ multiplex PCR; TCRdb keeps in-frame clones, though not all of them. The sample records about 590,000 clones, around 95% being singletons. Sequenced sample: naive CD8+ T cells sorted from blood. The origin of the receptors is a woman in her twenties or thirties in good health.

This clone was detected only once. The chain has TRBV7-9 and TRBJ2-3; no firm D call. Germline V gene sequence: CDR1 SEHNR, CDR2 FQNEAQ (reference sequence). V was cut by 5 bases and J by 1 base, with 7 bases left in between. CDR3 size: 13 residues. As DNA, the CDR3 is TGTGCCAGCAGCCCCTCACGCACAGATACGCAGTATTTT. Translating gives CASSPSRTDTQYF. The full variable domain, with the rest looked up from reference TRBV7-9 and TRBJ2-3, is DTGVSQNPRHKITKRGQNVTFRCDPISEHNRLYWYRQTLGQGPEFLTYFQNEAQLEKSRLLSDRFSAERPKGSFSTLEIQRTEQGDSAMYLCASSPSRTDTQYFGPGTRLTVL.

The rearrangement uses TRBV27 and TRBJ1-5, with D possibly matching TRBD1 (5 bases). Germline CDR1 MNHEY, CDR2 SMNVEV (reference sequence). There are 16 residues in the CDR3. V lost 5 bases, J lost 2 bases, and 16 bases lay in between. CDR3 residues: CASSMTPGGGNQPQHF. CDR3 nucleotide sequence: TGTGCCAGCAGTATGACCCCGGGGGGAGGCAATCAGCCCCAGCATTTT.

V gene TRBV7-2 combines with J gene TRBJ2-1, with a possible D match to TRBD2 (5 bases). V shed 0 bases and J shed 2 bases, with 11 bases lying between them. The CDR3 runs 16 residues. CDR1 and CDR2 (germline): SGHTA, FQGNSA. The CDR3 loop is CASSLAARAAYNEQFF. CDR3 nucleotides: TGTGCCAGCAGCTTAGCCGCGCGGGCGGCCTACAATGAGCAGTTCTTC.

The chain employs TRBV19 and TRBJ1-5, with TRBD1 identical over 10 bases. V dropped 7 bases and J dropped 3; count of bases not matched to a gene: 9. The germline V gene has CDR1 LNHDA and CDR2 SQIVND (reference sequence). The CDR3 is 16 amino acids. CDR3 in DNA: TGTGCCAGTAATGAAAGGGACAGGGGTTTCAATCAGCCCCAGCATTTT. Translated: CASNERDRGFNQPQHF.

This clone was detected only a few times. This sequence joins TRBV9 and TRBJ1-1, with D unresolved. The V end was cut by 0 bases, the J end by 6 bases, with 12 bases between. The germline V gene encodes CDR1 SGDLS and CDR2 YYNGEE. The CDR3 length is 14 residues. The CDR3 DNA reads TGTGCCAGCAGCGTAGCGGTTGAGGGTTCTGAAGCTTTCTTT. It translates to CASSVAVEGSEAFF.

This sequence joins TRBV7-5 and TRBJ1-4. TRBV7-5 is a pseudogene. The CDR3 runs to 14 residues. CDR3 residues: CVRSFDGPYEKLFF. The CDR3 DNA reads as TGTGTCAGAAGCTTTGACGGACCCTATGAAAAACTGTTTTTT.

The chain uses TRBV16 and TRBJ2-7; 8 nucleotides match TRBD2. V lost 2 bases and J lost 0; bases outside the gene matches: 9. In germline, CDR1 is KGHSY, CDR2 FQNENV. This CDR3 has 17 amino acids. CDR3: CASSQGPPAGASYEQYF. CDR3 DNA sequence: TGTGCCAGCAGCCAAGGTCCCCCAGCGGGGGCCTCCTACGAGCAGTACTTC.

The rearrangement uses TRBV18 and TRBJ1-1; D is possibly TRBD1 (6 bases). V was cut by 2 bases and J by 3 bases, with 22 bases left in between. CDR3 size: 18 residues. Germline V gene data show CDR1 as KGHSH and CDR2 as LQKENI. The CDR3 is CASSPFGGDRRSYTEAFF. CDR3 DNA sequence: TGTGCCAGCTCACCATTCGGGGGCGACAGGAGATCATACACTGAAGCTTTCTTT.

This sequence joins TRBV6-5 and TRBJ2-1; 11 bases fit TRBD2. V lost 5 bases, J lost 8 bases, and 8 bases stayed unmatched. CDR3 length: 15 residues. Germline V gene sequence: CDR1 MNHEY, CDR2 SVGAGI. The CDR3 protein is CASSPTSGSTDEQFF. In DNA, the CDR3 is TGTGCCAGCAGTCCTACTAGCGGGAGTACGGATGAGCAGTTCTTC.

This clone was detected once. The chain carries TRBV2 and TRBJ1-2, with no clear D. CDR3 length: 14 amino acids. Trimming took off 3 bases at V and 4 bases at J, with 12 bases between the two ends. Germline CDR1 SNHLY, CDR2 FYNNEI. CDR3 loop: CASSEWTGLYGYTF. The CDR3 DNA reads as TGTGCCAGCAGTGAGTGGACCGGGCTCTATGGCTACACCTTC.

The chain has TRBV25-1 and TRBJ2-3; D uncertain. The germline gives CDR1 MGHDK, CDR2 SYGVNS. The CDR3 sequence is 10 residues long. V was pared by 8 bases and J by 6 bases, with 6 bases between. The CDR3 spells CASSSDTQYF. For the CDR3, the DNA is TGTGCCAGCTCATCCGATACGCAGTATTTT.

V gene TRBV7-9 combines with J gene TRBJ1-1, with 8 bases fitting TRBD1. Germline assignment: CDR1 SEHNR and CDR2 FQNEAQ (reference sequence). The CDR3 is made up of 15 amino acids. With V trimmed by 1 base and J by 5 bases, 6 bases remained unmatched. The CDR3: CASSLDDRGWTEAFF. The CDR3 nucleotides are TGTGCCAGCAGCTTAGACGACAGGGGATGGACTGAAGCTTTCTTT.

V gene TRBV7-7 combines with J gene TRBJ2-7, with TRBD1 matching over 9 bases. In germline, CDR1 is SSHAT, CDR2 FNYEAQ (reference sequence). V shed 4 bases, J shed 7 bases, and the junction held 5 bases outside the gene matches. The CDR3 is 13 residues long. CDR3 protein: CASSSGTGREQYF. CDR3 sequence (DNA): TGTGCCAGCAGCTCAGGGACAGGGCGAGAGCAGTACTTC.

This chain joins TRBV6-1 and TRBJ2-1; 10 bases are shared with TRBD2. V dropped 4 bases and J dropped 6; count of bases not matched to a gene: 9. CDR1 MNHNS and CDR2 SASEGT come from the germline V gene. This CDR3 is 16 amino acids long. The chain's CDR3 is CASSVMSSGSTNEQFF. The CDR3 DNA sequence: TGTGCCAGCAGTGTTATGTCTAGCGGGAGTACCAATGAGCAGTTCTTC.

On this clone: At one end, the junction sequence differs from germline, possibly due to a read error. The genes are TRBV7-2 and TRBJ2-1; possibly TRBD2 for D (5 bases). CDR1 SGHTA and CDR2 FQGNSA come from the germline V gene. This CDR3 region has 13 residues. The CDR3 region is CASSQPLRLGEIF. CDR3 DNA sequence: TGTGCCAGCAGCCAACCCCTCCGACTTGGGGAGATCTTC. Full variable domain (remainder filled in from reference TRBV7-2 and TRBJ2-1): GAGVSQSPSNKVTEKGKDVELRCDPISGHTALYWYRQSLGQGLEFLIYFQGNSAPDKSGLPSDRFSAERTGGSVSTLTIQRTQQEDSAVYLCASSQPLRLGEIFGPGTRLTVL.

This chain joins TRBV30 and TRBJ2-7; no reliable D call. The CDR3 is made up of 12 amino acids. CDR1 and CDR2 (germline): GTSNPN, SVGIG (reference sequence). Trimming removed 0 bases at V and 6 bases at J, with 9 bases between. This chain's CDR3 is CAWSVVSREQYF. The DNA of the CDR3 is TGTGCCTGGAGTGTTGTTAGCCGCGAGCAGTACTTC.

The sample holds a few counts of this clone. V gene TRBV4-1 combines with J gene TRBJ1-1; 7 bases fit TRBD1. The V segment lost 4 bases and the J segment 1 base; nucleotides outside the gene matches: 3. Germline loops: CDR1 MGHRA, CDR2 YSYEKL. The CDR3 consists of 14 residues. This CDR3 reads CASSRQGWNTEAFF. For the CDR3, the DNA is TGCGCCAGCAGCCGACAGGGTTGGAACACTGAAGCTTTCTTT.

This chain connects TRBV5-6 to TRBJ2-3; 9 bases match TRBD1. Germline V gene sequence: CDR1 SGHDT, CDR2 YYEEEE. V lost 4 bases, J lost 2 bases, and 14 bases stayed unmatched. This CDR3 has 18 amino acids. The CDR3 DNA follows: TGTGCCAGCAGCCCGGGACAGGGTGGGGTCCGAGCCACAGATACGCAGTATTTT. Translated: CASSPGQGGVRATDTQYF.